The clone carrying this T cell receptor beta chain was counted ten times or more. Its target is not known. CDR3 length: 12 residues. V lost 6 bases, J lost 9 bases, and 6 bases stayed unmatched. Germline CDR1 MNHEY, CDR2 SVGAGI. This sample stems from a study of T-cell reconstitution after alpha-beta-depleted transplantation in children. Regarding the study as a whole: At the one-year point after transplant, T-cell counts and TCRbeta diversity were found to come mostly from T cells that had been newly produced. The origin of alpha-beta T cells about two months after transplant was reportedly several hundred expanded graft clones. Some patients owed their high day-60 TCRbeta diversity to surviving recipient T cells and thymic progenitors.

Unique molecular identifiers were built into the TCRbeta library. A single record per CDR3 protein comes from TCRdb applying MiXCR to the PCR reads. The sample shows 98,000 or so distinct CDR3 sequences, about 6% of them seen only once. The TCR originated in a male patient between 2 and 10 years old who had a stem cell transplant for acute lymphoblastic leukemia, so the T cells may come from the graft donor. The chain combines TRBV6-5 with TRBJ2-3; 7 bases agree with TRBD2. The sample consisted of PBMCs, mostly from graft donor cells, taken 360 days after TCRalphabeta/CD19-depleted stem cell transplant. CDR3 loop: CASRGGLKTQYF. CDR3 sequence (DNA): TGTGCCAGCAGGGGGGGGTTGAAGACGCAGTATTTT.